Listed below are T cell receptor beta chains from one sample, sequenced in a study of blood T cell repertoires in COVID-19. Profiling relied on immunoSEQ multiplex PCR, and the TCRdb table lists in-frame clones only, not all of them. This sample has about 150,000 clones, with around nine tenths found just once. The sequenced sample was peripheral blood. All receptors derive from a human donor in a cohort sampled during active COVID-19. Both conserved end residues are part of each CDR3. D genes are given only for firm matches. Size is stated for part of the rows, as once, few or many counts, or as a class when the clone is expanded.

J: TRBJ1-2; size: NA; V: TRBV19; length: 16; D: NA; DNA: TGTGCCAGTACCTTAGGCAGGGCTCCAGCTAACTATGGCTACACCTTC; CDR3: CASTLGRAPANYGYTF
J: TRBJ1-2; size: once; V: TRBV28; length: 11; D: TRBD1; DNA: TGTGCCAGCTTTGGACAGGATGGCTACACCTTC; CDR3: CASFGQDGYTF
J: TRBJ1-2; size: NA; V: TRBV13; length: 17; D: TRBD1; DNA: TGTGCCAGCAGCTTAGAAGGGACAGGGTATCAGGGCTATGGCTACACCTTC; CDR3: CASSLEGTGYQGYGYTF
J: TRBJ1-5; size: NA; V: TRBV6-5; length: 15; D: TRBD1; DNA: TGTGCCAGCACCACGTGGGGACAGGATAATCAGCCCCAGCATTTT; CDR3: CASTTWGQDNQPQHF
J: TRBJ1-1; size: NA; V: TRBV18; length: 17; D: NA; DNA: TGTGCCAGTACAAGGAGTTATATCGGGGGAGGGGGCACTGAAGCTTTCTTT; CDR3: CASTRSYIGGGGTEAFF
J: TRBJ1-1; size: NA; V: TRBV4-1; length: 15; D: NA; DNA: TGCGCCAGCAGCCAAGTTTTAAAAGGGGACACTGAAGCTTTCTTT; CDR3: CASSQVLKGDTEAFF
J: TRBJ1-5; size: few; V: TRBV2; length: 14; D: TRBD1; DNA: TGTGCCAGCAGTACCGGGACAGGGAATCAGCCCCAGCATTTT; CDR3: CASSTGTGNQPQHF
J: TRBJ2-1; size: NA; V: TRBV15; length: 14; D: NA; DNA: TGTGCCACCAGCAGACATTTAGGGGCCAATGAGCAGTTCTTC; CDR3: CATSRHLGANEQFF
J: TRBJ1-2; size: NA; V: TRBV5-4; length: 15; D: TRBD1; DNA: TGTGCCAGCAGCTGGGGACAGGGGGCCTTCTATGGCTACACCTTC; CDR3: CASSWGQGAFYGYTF
J: TRBJ2-2; size: NA; V: TRBV9; length: 15; D: NA; DNA: TGTGCCAGCAGCCCAAGGGATGGGAGGTCGGGGGAGCTGTTTTTT; CDR3: CASSPRDGRSGELFF
J: TRBJ2-1; size: once; V: TRBV19; length: 20; D: TRBD2; DNA: TGTGCCAGTAGTACCCCGGGACTAGCGGGGGGGTTAGGGAGTTTCGATGAGCAGTTCTTC; CDR3: CASSTPGLAGGLGSFDEQFF
J: TRBJ1-1; size: NA; V: TRBV6-5; length: 15; D: NA; DNA: TGTGCCAGCAGTTACTCGGGGAGTTTGAACACTGAAGCTTTCTTT; CDR3: CASSYSGSLNTEAFF
J: TRBJ2-1; size: NA; V: TRBV6-1; length: 19; D: TRBD2; DNA: TGTGCCAGCAGTGGCTGGGGACTAGCGGGGGCCAGCTCCTACAATGAGCAGTTCTTC; CDR3: CASSGWGLAGASSYNEQFF
J: TRBJ1-2; size: NA; V: TRBV7-9; length: 16; D: TRBD1; DNA: TGTGCCAGCAGCTTAGCGCTCGGGACAGGCAACTATGGCTACACCTTC; CDR3: CASSLALGTGNYGYTF
J: TRBJ1-1; size: NA; V: TRBV3-1/TRBV3-2; length: 13; D: NA; DNA: TGTGCCAGCAGTCGAGCGCCGGGCACTGAAGCTTTCTTT; CDR3: CASSRAPGTEAFF
J: TRBJ1-4; size: NA; V: TRBV18; length: 13; D: NA; DNA: TGTGCCAGCTCACCATCTTCGGGGGGGAAACTGTTTTTT; CDR3: CASSPSSGGKLFF
J: TRBJ2-5; size: NA; V: TRBV10-3; length: 13; D: TRBD1; DNA: TGTGCCATCAGTGGACAGGGCCAAGAGACCCAGTACTTC; CDR3: CAISGQGQETQYF
J: TRBJ1-1; size: NA; V: TRBV4-3; length: 16; D: NA; DNA: TGCGCCAGCAGCCAAGATCCCGCGGGACGGGGCACTGAAGCTTTCTTT; CDR3: CASSQDPAGRGTEAFF
J: TRBJ1-2; size: once; V: TRBV5-6; length: 17; D: TRBD1; DNA: TGTGCCAGCAGCGAGGCCCTCGACAGGGGGGGGCCCTATGGCTACACCTTC; CDR3: CASSEALDRGGPYGYTF
J: TRBJ1-5; size: NA; V: TRBV29-1; length: 12; D: NA; DNA: TGCAGCGTTAGGACGGGAGATCAGCCCCAGCATTTT; CDR3: CSVRTGDQPQHF
J: TRBJ2-1; size: NA; V: TRBV9; length: 15; D: TRBD2; DNA: TGTGCCAGCAGCGTAGGAACTAGCGGGTACAATGAGCAGTTCTTC; CDR3: CASSVGTSGYNEQFF
J: TRBJ1-3; size: NA; V: TRBV4-1; length: 15; D: TRBD1; DNA: TGCGCCAGCAGCTATCAGGGGGCGGATGGAAACACCATATATTTT; CDR3: CASSYQGADGNTIYF
J: TRBJ2-1; size: NA; V: TRBV4-1; length: 18; D: TRBD2; DNA: TGCGCCAGCAGCCAAGTCCGAGCGGGGGGCATCTCCTACAATGAGCAGTTCTTC; CDR3: CASSQVRAGGISYNEQFF
J: TRBJ1-5; size: few; V: TRBV24-1; length: 14; D: TRBD1; DNA: TGTGCCATCAGTCCCAGGGGACAGAATCAGCCCCAGCATTTT; CDR3: CAISPRGQNQPQHF
J: TRBJ2-7; size: NA; V: TRBV5-1; length: 14; D: NA; DNA: TGCGCCAGCCAACTCTTCGGGGGTCCCTACGAGCAGTACTTC; CDR3: CASQLFGGPYEQYF
J: TRBJ2-1; size: NA; V: TRBV5-1; length: 15; D: TRBD2; DNA: TGCGCCAGCTCCCCCCCATCTCGGGGGGGCGTTGAGCAGTTCTTC; CDR3: CASSPPSRGGVEQFF
J: TRBJ2-5; size: NA; V: TRBV19; length: 13; D: NA; DNA: TGTGCCAGTAGTGCCCCAAGGCGGCCGGCCCAGTACTTC; CDR3: CASSAPRRPAQYF
J: TRBJ2-7; size: NA; V: TRBV7-2; length: 16; D: TRBD2; DNA: TGTGCCAGCAGCCCGACTAGCGGGGGGGCTTCGTACGAGCAGTACTTC; CDR3: CASSPTSGGASYEQYF
J: TRBJ2-2; size: NA; V: TRBV5-1; length: 17; D: NA; DNA: TGCGCCAGCAGCCTACGATCGCGGAGGGGAGACACCGGGGAGCTGTTTTTT; CDR3: CASSLRSRRGDTGELFF
J: TRBJ2-2; size: NA; V: TRBV7-7; length: 16; D: NA; DNA: TGTGCTAGCAGCCCTACGACGGGGGAGAACACCGGGGAGCTGTTTTTT; CDR3: CASSPTTGENTGELFF
J: TRBJ1-6; size: few; V: TRBV12-3/TRBV12-4; length: 12; D: NA; DNA: TGTGCCAGCAGTTACAGGGATTCACCCCTCCACTTT; CDR3: CASSYRDSPLHF
J: TRBJ1-3; size: NA; V: TRBV15; length: 17; D: NA; DNA: TGTGCCACCAGCAGAGATCTAAACGGGGTCACTGGAAACACCATATATTTT; CDR3: CATSRDLNGVTGNTIYF
J: TRBJ2-3; size: once; V: TRBV27; length: 15; D: NA; DNA: TGTGCCAGCAGTTTATCGACCGGGATGGGAGATACGCAGTATTTT; CDR3: CASSLSTGMGDTQYF
J: TRBJ1-1; size: NA; V: TRBV6-2/TRBV6-3; length: 13; D: NA; DNA: TGTGCCAGCAGTTACTCAGGGAGGACTGAAGCTTTCTTT; CDR3: CASSYSGRTEAFF
J: TRBJ2-7; size: NA; V: TRBV6-5; length: 12; D: NA; DNA: TGTGCCAGCACAGGGGGGACGTGGGAGCAGTACTTC; CDR3: CASTGGTWEQYF
J: TRBJ2-1; size: NA; V: TRBV7-2; length: 18; D: TRBD2; DNA: TGTGCCAGCAGCTCCGGGACTAGCGGGGGCCTTATCTACAATGAGCAGTTCTTC; CDR3: CASSSGTSGGLIYNEQFF
J: TRBJ2-5; size: NA; V: TRBV13; length: 15; D: TRBD2; DNA: TGTGCCAGCAGCCTCCGACTAGCGGGGGTTGAGACCCAGTACTTC; CDR3: CASSLRLAGVETQYF
J: TRBJ2-1; size: NA; V: TRBV28; length: 17; D: NA; DNA: TGTGCCAGCAGTTTACCGGGGCTAGCGAGCTCCTACAATGAGCAGTTCTTC; CDR3: CASSLPGLASSYNEQFF
J: TRBJ2-6; size: NA; V: TRBV27; length: 15; D: NA; DNA: TGTGCCAGCAGTAGCATAACTTCCGGGGCCAACGTCCTGACTTTC; CDR3: CASSSITSGANVLTF
J: TRBJ1-2; size: NA; V: TRBV13; length: 15; D: TRBD1; DNA: TGTGCCAGCAGCATCCCGACAGGGGGCGCGGATGGCTACACCTTC; CDR3: CASSIPTGGADGYTF
J: TRBJ1-1; size: NA; V: TRBV5-1; length: 14; D: NA; DNA: TGCGCCAGCAGAGGTCAGGGTACGGACACTGAAGCTTTCTTT; CDR3: CASRGQGTDTEAFF
J: TRBJ1-1; size: NA; V: TRBV5-1; length: 12; D: NA; DNA: TGCGCCAGCAGTGGGGAGGACACTGAAGCTTTCTTT; CDR3: CASSGEDTEAFF
J: TRBJ2-2; size: NA; V: TRBV7-3; length: 17; D: TRBD1; DNA: TGTGCCAGCAGCTTAATGGGGACAGGGCCGAACACCGGGGAGCTGTTTTTT; CDR3: CASSLMGTGPNTGELFF
J: TRBJ2-7; size: NA; V: TRBV5-4; length: 14; D: NA; DNA: TGTGCCAGCAGCTTTGGGGCGGGGGCGTACGAGCAGTACTTC; CDR3: CASSFGAGAYEQYF
J: TRBJ1-5; size: NA; V: TRBV12-3/TRBV12-4; length: 13; D: NA; DNA: TGTGCCAGCAGTTTGTCGGGGAATCAGCCCCAGCATTTT; CDR3: CASSLSGNQPQHF
J: TRBJ1-2; size: NA; V: TRBV4-3; length: 13; D: NA; DNA: TGCGCCAGCAGCCAACAGGGGATATATGGCTACACCTTC; CDR3: CASSQQGIYGYTF
J: TRBJ2-5; size: NA; V: TRBV6-5; length: 15; D: TRBD2; DNA: TGTGCCAGCAGTTACGTGGGCAGCGGGGGGGAGACCCAGTACTTC; CDR3: CASSYVGSGGETQYF
J: TRBJ1-4; size: NA; V: TRBV6-2/TRBV6-3; length: 15; D: TRBD1; DNA: TGTGCCAGCAGTCCGACGACAGGGTTCGGTGAAAAACTGTTTTTT; CDR3: CASSPTTGFGEKLFF